This T cell receptor beta chain was recorded in a study of T cells after yellow fever vaccination. V lost 0 bases to trimming and J lost 4 bases, with 15 bases between them. CDR1 and CDR2 (germline): DFQATT, SNEGSKA (reference sequence). The CDR3 runs 16 residues. Study-wide results and caveats: Researchers report a weaker secondary response that nonetheless peaked faster, day 5 versus 15.

As to this clonotype: What it binds is unknown.

TCRdb recomputed calls from the 5' RACE reads with MiXCR, one row per CDR3 protein. Of a few hundred thousand distinct CDR3 sequences listed, around a sixth were seen once; the top ten hold 18%. V and J are TRBV20-1 and TRBJ2-2, with D perhaps TRBD2 (6 bases). The receptor was derived from a man aged 18 to 35 who received the YFV17D yellow fever vaccine. This specimen was PBMCs, taken before the yellow fever booster vaccination. The chain's CDR3 is CSARDFAGLRTGELFF. For the CDR3, the DNA is TGCAGTGCTAGAGATTTTGCGGGGCTTCGCACCGGGGAGCTGTTTTTT.